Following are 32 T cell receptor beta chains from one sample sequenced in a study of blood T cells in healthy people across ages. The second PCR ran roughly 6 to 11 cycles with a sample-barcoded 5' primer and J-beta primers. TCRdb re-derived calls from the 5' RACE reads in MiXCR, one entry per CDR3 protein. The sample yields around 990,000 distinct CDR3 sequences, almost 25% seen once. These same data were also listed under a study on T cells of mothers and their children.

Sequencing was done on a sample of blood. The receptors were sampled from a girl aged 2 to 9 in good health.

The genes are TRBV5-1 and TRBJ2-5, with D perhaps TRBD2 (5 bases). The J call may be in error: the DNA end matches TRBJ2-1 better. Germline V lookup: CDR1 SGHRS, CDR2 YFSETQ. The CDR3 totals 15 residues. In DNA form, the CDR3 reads TGCGCCAGCAGCCTAAGGCTCGGGGTCGCGAATGAGCAGTTCTTC. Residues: CASSLRLGVANEQFF.

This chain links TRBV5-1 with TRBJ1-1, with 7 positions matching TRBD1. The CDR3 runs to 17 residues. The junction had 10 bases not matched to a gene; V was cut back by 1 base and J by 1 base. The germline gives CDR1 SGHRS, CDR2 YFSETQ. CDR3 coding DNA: TGCGCCAGCAGCTTGATTTTTTTGGACAGGACGAACACTGAAGCTTTCTTT. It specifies CASSLIFLDRTNTEAFF.

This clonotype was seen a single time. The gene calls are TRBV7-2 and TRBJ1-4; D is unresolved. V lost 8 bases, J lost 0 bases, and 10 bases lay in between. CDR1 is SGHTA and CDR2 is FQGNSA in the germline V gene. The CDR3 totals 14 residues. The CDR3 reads CASGPTATNEKLFF. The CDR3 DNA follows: TGTGCCAGCGGCCCGACGGCAACTAATGAAAAACTGTTTTTT.

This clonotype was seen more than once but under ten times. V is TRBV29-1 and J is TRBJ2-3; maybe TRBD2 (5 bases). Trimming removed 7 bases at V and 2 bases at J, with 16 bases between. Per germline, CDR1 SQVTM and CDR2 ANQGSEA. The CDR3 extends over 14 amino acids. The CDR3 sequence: CSGRTLFFTDTQYF. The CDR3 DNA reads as TGCAGCGGACGGACTCTTTTTTTCACAGATACGCAGTATTTT.

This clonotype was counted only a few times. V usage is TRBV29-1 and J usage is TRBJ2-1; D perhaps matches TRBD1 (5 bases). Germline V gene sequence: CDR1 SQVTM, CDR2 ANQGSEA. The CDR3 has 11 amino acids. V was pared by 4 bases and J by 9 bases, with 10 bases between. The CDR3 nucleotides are TGCAGCGTTGCAGGGTTGGGTGAGCAGTTCTTC. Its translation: CSVAGLGEQFF.

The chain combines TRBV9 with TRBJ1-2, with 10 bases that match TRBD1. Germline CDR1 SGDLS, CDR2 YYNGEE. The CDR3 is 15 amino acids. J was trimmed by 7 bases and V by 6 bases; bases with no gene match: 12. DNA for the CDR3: TGTGCCAGCATCCCGGGACAGGGGTCGTTGGGTGGCTACACCTTC. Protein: CASIPGQGSLGGYTF.

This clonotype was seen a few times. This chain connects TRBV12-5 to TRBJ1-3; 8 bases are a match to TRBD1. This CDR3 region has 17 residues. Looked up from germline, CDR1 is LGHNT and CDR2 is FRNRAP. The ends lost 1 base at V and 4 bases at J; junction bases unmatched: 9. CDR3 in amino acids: CASGLARQGKEGNTIYF. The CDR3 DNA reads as TGTGCTAGTGGTTTGGCTCGACAGGGGAAGGAGGGAAACACCATATATTTT.

This chain's CDR3 is CSAPRTSGGAETQYF. Here the CDR3 DNA reads TGCAGTGCTCCCCGGACTAGCGGGGGGGCAGAGACCCAGTACTTC. The chain combines TRBV20-1 with TRBJ2-5; 15 bases are shared with TRBD2. The CDR3 totals 15 residues. Unmatched junction bases numbered 5, after V lost 5 bases and J lost 4 bases. Germline V gene lookup returns CDR1 DFQATT and CDR2 SNEGSKA (reference sequence).

CDR3 loop: CASSVGPSASGGYQETQYF. The CDR3 DNA follows: TGTGCCAGCAGCGTAGGACCGTCGGCTAGCGGGGGTTATCAAGAGACCCAGTACTTC. The rearrangement joins TRBV9 to TRBJ2-1; 10 bases line up with TRBD2. TRBJ2-5 explains the end of the DNA better; the J call may be wrong. Germline CDR1 SGDLS, CDR2 YYNGEE. This CDR3 is 19 amino acids long.

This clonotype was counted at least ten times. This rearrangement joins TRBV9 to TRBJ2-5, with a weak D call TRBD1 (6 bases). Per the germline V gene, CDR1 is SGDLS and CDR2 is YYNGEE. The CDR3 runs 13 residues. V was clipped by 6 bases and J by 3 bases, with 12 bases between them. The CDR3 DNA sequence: TGTGCCAGCACGACAGGCTATGAAGAGACCCAGTACTTC. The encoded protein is CASTTGYEETQYF.

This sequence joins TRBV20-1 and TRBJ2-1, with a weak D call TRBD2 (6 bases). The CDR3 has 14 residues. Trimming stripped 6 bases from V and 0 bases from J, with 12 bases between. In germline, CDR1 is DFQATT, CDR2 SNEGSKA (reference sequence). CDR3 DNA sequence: TGCAGTGCACTTCGGGGGAGCTCCTACAATGAGCAGTTCTTC. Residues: CSALRGSSYNEQFF.

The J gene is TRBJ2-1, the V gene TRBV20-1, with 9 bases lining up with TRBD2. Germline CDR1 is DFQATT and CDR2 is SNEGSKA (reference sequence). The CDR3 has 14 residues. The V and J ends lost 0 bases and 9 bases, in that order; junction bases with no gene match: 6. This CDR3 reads CSARDLREGIEQFF. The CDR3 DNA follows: TGCAGTGCTAGAGATCTGCGGGAGGGCATTGAGCAGTTCTTC.

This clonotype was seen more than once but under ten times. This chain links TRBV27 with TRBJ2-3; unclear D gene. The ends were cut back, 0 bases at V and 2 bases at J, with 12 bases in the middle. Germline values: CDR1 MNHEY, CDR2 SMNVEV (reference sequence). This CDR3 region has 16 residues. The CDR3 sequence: CASSLSGTVLTDTQYF. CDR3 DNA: TGTGCCAGCAGTTTATCCGGAACCGTCCTCACAGATACGCAGTATTTT.

The CDR3 DNA sequence: TGTGCCAGCAGCTTAGAACAGGTTCGATACATTCAGTACTTC. This translates into CASSLEQVRYIQYF. This chain joins TRBV11-2 and TRBJ2-4; TRBD1 is a possible D gene (5 bases). V was trimmed by 0 bases and J by 8 bases, leaving 11 bases between them. The V gene's germline CDR1 is SGHAT and CDR2 FQNNGV. The CDR3 totals 14 residues. The whole variable domain, remainder taken from reference TRBV11-2 and TRBJ2-4, is EAGVAQSPRYKIIEKRQSVAFWCNPISGHATLYWYQQILGQGPKLLIQFQNNGVVDDSQLPKDRFSAERLKGVDSTLKIQPAKLEDSAVYLCASSLEQVRYIQYFGAGTRLSVL.

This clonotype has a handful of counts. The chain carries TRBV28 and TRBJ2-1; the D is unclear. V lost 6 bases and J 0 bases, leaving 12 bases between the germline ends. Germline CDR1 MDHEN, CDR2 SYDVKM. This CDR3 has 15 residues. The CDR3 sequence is CASRYQLSSYNEQFF. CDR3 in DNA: TGTGCCAGCAGGTACCAGCTGAGCTCCTACAATGAGCAGTTCTTC.

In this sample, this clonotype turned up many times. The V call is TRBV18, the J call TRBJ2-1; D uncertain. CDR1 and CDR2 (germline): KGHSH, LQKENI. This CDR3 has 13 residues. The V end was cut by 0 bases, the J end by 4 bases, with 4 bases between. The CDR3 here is CASSPPGYNEQFF. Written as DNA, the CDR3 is TGTGCCAGCTCACCACCAGGATACAATGAGCAGTTCTTC.

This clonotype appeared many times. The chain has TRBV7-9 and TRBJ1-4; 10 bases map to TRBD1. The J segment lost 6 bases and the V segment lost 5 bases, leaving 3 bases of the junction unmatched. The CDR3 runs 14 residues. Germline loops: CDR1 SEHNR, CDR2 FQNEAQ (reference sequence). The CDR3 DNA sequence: TGTGCCAGCAGCGTGACAGGGGGCGATGAAAAACTGTTTTTT. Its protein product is CASSVTGGDEKLFF.

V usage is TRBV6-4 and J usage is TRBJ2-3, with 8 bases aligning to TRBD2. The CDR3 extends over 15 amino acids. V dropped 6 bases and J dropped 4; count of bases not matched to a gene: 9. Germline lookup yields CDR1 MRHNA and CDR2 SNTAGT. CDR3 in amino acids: CASSDTAGEADTQYF. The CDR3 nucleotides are TGTGCCAGCAGCGATACAGCGGGAGAGGCAGATACGCAGTATTTT.

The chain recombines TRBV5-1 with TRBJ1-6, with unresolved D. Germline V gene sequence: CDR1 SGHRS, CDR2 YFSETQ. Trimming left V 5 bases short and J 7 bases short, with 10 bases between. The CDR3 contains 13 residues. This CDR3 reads CASRTGENSPLHF. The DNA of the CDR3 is TGCGCCAGCAGAACCGGCGAGAATTCACCCCTCCACTTT.

The CDR3 sequence: CSASPQFNYGYTF. The DNA of the CDR3 is TGCAGTGCTAGTCCACAATTTAACTATGGCTACACCTTC. V and J are TRBV20-1 and TRBJ1-2, with D unresolved. Germline lookup yields CDR1 DFQATT and CDR2 SNEGSKA (reference sequence). V was pared by 3 bases and J by 1 base, with 9 bases between. The CDR3 has 13 amino acids.

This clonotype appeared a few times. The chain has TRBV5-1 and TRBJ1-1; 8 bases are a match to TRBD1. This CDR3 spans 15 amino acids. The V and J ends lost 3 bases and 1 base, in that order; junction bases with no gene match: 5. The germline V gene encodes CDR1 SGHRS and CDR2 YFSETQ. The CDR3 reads CASSSRTGSNTEAFF. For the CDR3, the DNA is TGCGCCAGCAGCTCCCGGACAGGGTCGAACACTGAAGCTTTCTTT. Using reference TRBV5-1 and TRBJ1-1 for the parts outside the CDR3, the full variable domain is KAGVTQTPRYLIKTRGQQVTLSCSPISGHRSVSWYQQTPGQGLQFLFEYFSETQRNKGNFPGRFSGRQFSNSRSEMNVSTLELGDSALYLCASSSRTGSNTEAFFGQGTRLTVV.

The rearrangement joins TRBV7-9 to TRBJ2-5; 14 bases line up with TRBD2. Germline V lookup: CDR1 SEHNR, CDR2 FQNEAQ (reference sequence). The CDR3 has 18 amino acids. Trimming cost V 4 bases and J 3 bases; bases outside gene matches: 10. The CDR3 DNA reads TGTGCCAGCAGCTCCCATCGACTAGCGGGGGGGCAAAAAGAGACCCAGTACTTC. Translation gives CASSSHRLAGGQKETQYF.

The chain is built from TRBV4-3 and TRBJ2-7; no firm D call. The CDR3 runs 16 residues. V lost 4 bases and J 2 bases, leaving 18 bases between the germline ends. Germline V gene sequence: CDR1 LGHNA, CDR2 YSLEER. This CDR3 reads CASSRDQAAGPYEQYF. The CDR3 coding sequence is TGCGCCAGCAGCCGAGATCAGGCGGCAGGCCCCTACGAGCAGTACTTC.

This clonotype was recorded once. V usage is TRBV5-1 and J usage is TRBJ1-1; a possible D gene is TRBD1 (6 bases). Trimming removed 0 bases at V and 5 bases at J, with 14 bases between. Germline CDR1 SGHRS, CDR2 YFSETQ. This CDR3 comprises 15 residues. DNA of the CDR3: TGCGCCAGCAGCTTGGATGGGGGGCGGGGGACTGAAGCTTTCTTT. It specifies CASSLDGGRGTEAFF. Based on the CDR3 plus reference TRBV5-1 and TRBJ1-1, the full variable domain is KAGVTQTPRYLIKTRGQQVTLSCSPISGHRSVSWYQQTPGQGLQFLFEYFSETQRNKGNFPGRFSGRQFSNSRSEMNVSTLELGDSALYLCASSLDGGRGTEAFFGQGTRLTVV.

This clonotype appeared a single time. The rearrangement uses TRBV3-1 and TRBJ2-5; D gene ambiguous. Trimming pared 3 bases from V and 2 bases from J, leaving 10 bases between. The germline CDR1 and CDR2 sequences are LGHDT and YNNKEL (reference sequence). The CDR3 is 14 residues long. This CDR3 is CASSHLASQETQYF. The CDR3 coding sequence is TGTGCCAGCAGCCATTTGGCCTCTCAAGAGACCCAGTACTTC.

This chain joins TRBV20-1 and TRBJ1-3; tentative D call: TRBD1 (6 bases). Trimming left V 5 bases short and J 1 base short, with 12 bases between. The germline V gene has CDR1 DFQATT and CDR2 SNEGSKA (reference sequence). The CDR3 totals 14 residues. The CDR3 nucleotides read TGCAGTGCTTTCACAGGGTTATCTGGAAACACCATATATTTT. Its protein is CSAFTGLSGNTIYF.

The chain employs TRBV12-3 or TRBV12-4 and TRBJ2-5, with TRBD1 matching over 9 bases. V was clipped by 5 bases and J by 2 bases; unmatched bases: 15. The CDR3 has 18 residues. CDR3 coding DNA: TGTGCCAGCAGTCCCTATCCCACCGGGACAGGGTATCAAGAGACCCAGTACTTC. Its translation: CASSPYPTGTGYQETQYF.

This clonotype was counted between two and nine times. CDR3 sequence reads: CASGASGLPNEKLFF. The CDR3 nucleotides are TGTGCCAGCGGTGCTTCAGGGCTGCCCAATGAAAAACTGTTTTTT. This chain uses TRBV12-3 or TRBV12-4 with TRBJ1-4, with D maybe TRBD1 (5 bases). The CDR3 extends over 15 amino acids. Trimming removed 8 bases at V and 5 bases at J, with 18 bases between.

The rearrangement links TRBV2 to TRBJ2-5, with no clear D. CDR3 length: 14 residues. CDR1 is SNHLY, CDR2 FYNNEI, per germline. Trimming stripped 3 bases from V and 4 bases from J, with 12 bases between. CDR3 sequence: CASSDPLDPETQYF. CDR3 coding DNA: TGTGCCAGCAGTGACCCCCTCGATCCAGAGACCCAGTACTTC.

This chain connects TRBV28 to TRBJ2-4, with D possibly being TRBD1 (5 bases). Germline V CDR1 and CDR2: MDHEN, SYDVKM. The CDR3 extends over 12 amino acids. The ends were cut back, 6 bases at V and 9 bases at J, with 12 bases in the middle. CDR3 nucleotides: TGTGCCAGCAGCCCACAAGGGGCCATTCAGTACTTC. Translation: CASSPQGAIQYF.

In DNA form, the CDR3 reads TGCGCCAGCAGCCAAGCTAGCGGTGCAGAAAGGGAGCTGTTTTTT. It codes for CASSQASGAERELFF. V gene TRBV4-3 combines with J gene TRBJ2-2; TRBD2 aligns across 7 bases. CDR1 and CDR2 (germline): LGHNA, YSLEER. The CDR3 totals 15 residues. V lost 1 base and J lost 9; bases outside the gene matches: 8.

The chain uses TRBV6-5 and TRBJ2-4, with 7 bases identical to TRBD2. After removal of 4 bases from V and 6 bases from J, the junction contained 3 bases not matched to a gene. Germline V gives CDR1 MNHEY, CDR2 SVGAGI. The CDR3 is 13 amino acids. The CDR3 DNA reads TGTGCCAGCAGTTGGGGGGGGGGAAACATTCAGTACTTC. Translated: CASSWGGGNIQYF.